A single sample is the source of the 20 T cell receptor beta chains below, sequenced in a study of Ad26.COV2.S vaccination and SARS-CoV-2 variants. The repertoire was sequenced with immunoSEQ multiplex PCR; TCRdb's copy has only in-frame clones and lacks some. The table lists approximately 480,000 clones, around 88% of them singletons. Indicated treatment: approximately 18 received Ad26.COV2.S at low or high dose, single or two shots; several received placebo; per-sample allocation not given. At day 63 after the first vaccine or placebo injection, samples were drawn. The sequences come from peripheral blood, collected in a trial of Ad26.COV2.S vaccine versus placebo. All receptors derive from a person aged 18-60 years who received the Ad26.COV2.S COVID-19 vaccine or a placebo.

A remark on this clone: The sample carries other DNA sequences with the same CDR3. The chain carries TRBV5-1 and TRBJ1-1; D is unclear. The CDR3 runs 13 residues. V lost 1 base, J lost 0 bases, and 4 bases lay in between. Germline CDR1 SGHRS, CDR2 YFSETQ. The CDR3 loop reads CASSLRVNTEAFF. CDR3 DNA sequence: TGCGCCAGCAGCTTGAGAGTGAACACTGAAGCTTTCTTT.

This sequence joins TRBV15 and TRBJ1-1, with no clear D. The V end lost 0 bases, the J end lost 1 base, and 9 bases lay between the germline ends. The CDR3 covers 15 residues. Germline assignment: CDR1 LNHNV and CDR2 YYDKDF (reference sequence). CDR3 protein: CATSRERMKNTEAFF. The DNA of the CDR3 is TGTGCCACCAGCAGAGAAAGAATGAAGAACACTGAAGCTTTCTTT.

This clone was recorded once. V gene TRBV4-2 combines with J gene TRBJ2-2; D is possibly TRBD1 or TRBD2 (6 bases each). Per the germline V gene, CDR1 is LGHNA and CDR2 is YNFKEQ. The CDR3 length is 18 residues. The V end lost 0 bases, the J end lost 6 bases, and 20 bases lay between the germline ends. The CDR3 region is CASSQDLVEGGFAGELFF. CDR3 DNA: TGTGCCAGCAGCCAAGATTTGGTTGAGGGGGGTTTCGCCGGGGAGCTGTTTTTT.

The rearrangement links TRBV9 to TRBJ1-5, with D maybe TRBD1 (6 bases). Per germline, CDR1 SGDLS and CDR2 YYNGEE. The V gene lost 4 bases and the J gene lost 3 bases, with 14 bases spanning the gap. The CDR3 is made up of 15 amino acids. This CDR3 is CASSPQGIDNQPQHF. CDR3 DNA sequence: TGTGCCAGCAGCCCACAGGGAATCGACAATCAGCCCCAGCATTTT.

V gene TRBV7-3 combines with J gene TRBJ2-1; 8 bases are a match to TRBD2. Trimming at V came to 4 bases and at J to 0 bases, leaving 8 bases not matched to a gene. Germline V lookup: CDR1 SGHTA, CDR2 FQGTGA. This CDR3 has 17 amino acids. CDR3 sequence (DNA): TGTGCCAGCAGCTCCCGTAGCGGGATCCACTCCTACAATGAGCAGTTCTTC. Its translation: CASSSRSGIHSYNEQFF.

The rearrangement uses TRBV5-1 and TRBJ1-1; D is possibly TRBD1 (6 bases). There are 16 residues in the CDR3. Deletions cut 3 bases from V and 0 bases from J, with 15 bases between. Germline-derived CDR1 and CDR2 are SGHRS and YFSETQ. The CDR3 region is CASSSSPQGLNTEAFF. The DNA of the CDR3 is TGCGCCAGCAGCTCCTCGCCACAGGGCTTGAACACTGAAGCTTTCTTT.

The V and J genes are TRBV6-4 and TRBJ2-1; possible D gene TRBD2, 5 bases. The CDR3 length is 14 residues. V was shortened by 8 bases and J by 8 bases, with 19 bases between the two germline ends. CDR1 is MRHNA and CDR2 is SNTAGT in the germline V gene. CDR3 protein: CASSEEWSSDEQFF. CDR3 DNA sequence: TGTGCCAGCTCCGAGGAGTGGAGTAGCGATGAGCAGTTCTTC.

The DNA for the CDR3 is TGTGCCAGCAGCTTAAGGGGCGCGGGCACTGAAGCTTTCTTT. Translating it yields CASSLRGAGTEAFF. The chain links TRBV7-3 to TRBJ1-1; TRBD1 is a possible D gene (5 bases). Trimming cost V 1 base and J 4 bases, with 10 bases left between them. The CDR3 has 14 residues. From germline, CDR1 is SGHTA and CDR2 FQGTGA.

J is TRBJ1-5 and V is TRBV6-5; D ambiguous. Per the germline V gene, CDR1 is MNHEY and CDR2 is SVGAGI. CDR3 length: 12 residues. With 7 bases removed from V and 8 bases from J, the gap between germline ends came to 12 bases. The CDR3 DNA sequence: TGTGCCAGCAAGGATCTTCAGAAGCCCCAGCATTTT. It encodes CASKDLQKPQHF.

This chain joins TRBV4-2 and TRBJ2-7, with D perhaps matching TRBD1 (5 bases). The CDR3 extends over 14 amino acids. V lost 0 bases to trimming and J lost 2 bases, with 8 bases between them. Germline CDR1 is LGHNA and CDR2 is YNFKEQ. The CDR3 coding sequence is TGTGCCAGCAGCCAAGATCAGGGCCCCTACGAGCAGTACTTC. This translates into CASSQDQGPYEQYF.

The chain uses TRBV6-5 and TRBJ1-1; D might be TRBD1 (5 bases). Germline V gives CDR1 MNHEY, CDR2 SVGAGI. The CDR3 covers 14 residues. Trimming cost V 6 bases and J 1 base, with 12 bases left between them. CDR3 bases: TGTGCCAGCAGCCGTCGCGGGGGGAACACTGAAGCTTTCTTT. It specifies CASSRRGGNTEAFF.

V usage is TRBV2 and J usage is TRBJ1-2; D remains unclear. The CDR3 is 15 residues long. Germline V CDR1 and CDR2: SNHLY, FYNNEI. V lost 3 bases, J lost 1 base, and 12 bases lay in between. CDR3 sequence reads: CASSEVGSRNYGYTF. CDR3 nucleotide sequence: TGTGCCAGCAGTGAGGTGGGCAGCCGTAACTATGGCTACACCTTC.

The J gene is TRBJ1-1, the V gene TRBV4-2; D is unclear. Germline CDR1 is LGHNA and CDR2 is YNFKEQ. This CDR3 contains 16 residues. V was clipped by 0 bases and J by 1 base, with 12 bases between them. CDR3 region: CASSQDASLANTEAFF. The CDR3 coding sequence is TGTGCCAGCAGCCAAGATGCCAGTTTGGCGAACACTGAAGCTTTCTTT.

This chain connects TRBV5-1 to TRBJ1-2, with 12 bases aligning to TRBD1. CDR3 size: 15 residues. V shed 4 bases and J 7 bases; nucleotides not matched to a gene: 8. Germline CDR1 SGHRS, CDR2 YFSETQ. CDR3 region: CASSKIGTGGLGYTF. CDR3 nucleotides: TGCGCCAGCAGCAAGATTGGGACAGGGGGCCTTGGCTACACCTTC. The full variable domain, completed using reference TRBV5-1 and TRBJ1-2, is KAGVTQTPRYLIKTRGQQVTLSCSPISGHRSVSWYQQTPGQGLQFLFEYFSETQRNKGNFPGRFSGRQFSNSRSEMNVSTLELGDSALYLCASSKIGTGGLGYTFGSGTRLTVV.

The chain couples TRBV2 to TRBJ2-7; 7 bases match TRBD1. Germline V CDR1 and CDR2: SNHLY, FYNNEI. The V segment lost 10 bases and the J segment 3 bases; nucleotides outside the gene matches: 6. This CDR3 contains 12 residues. CDR3 sequence: CATLGGIYEQYF. In nucleotides, the CDR3 is TGTGCCACCCTAGGGGGCATCTACGAGCAGTACTTC.

This chain uses TRBV28 with TRBJ1-1; TRBD1 is a possible D gene (6 bases). Per germline, CDR1 MDHEN and CDR2 SYDVKM. Trimming cost V 5 bases and J 1 base, with 14 bases left between them. This CDR3 is built from 15 residues. The CDR3 DNA sequence: TGTGCCAGCAGTCCCACGACAGGCCAGAACACTGAAGCTTTCTTT. It encodes CASSPTTGQNTEAFF.

The chain carries TRBV9 and TRBJ2-5; 14 bases are a match to TRBD2. The germline V gene has CDR1 SGDLS and CDR2 YYNGEE. J lost 5 bases, V lost 3 bases, and 3 bases had no gene match. The CDR3 has 15 amino acids. The CDR3 nucleotides are TGTGCCAGCAGCGCGGGACTAGCGGGAGCTGAGACCCAGTACTTC. This translates into CASSAGLAGAETQYF.

The chain recombines TRBV5-1 with TRBJ2-1; 14 nucleotides agree with TRBD2. With 6 bases clipped from V and 9 bases from J, the junction kept 11 bases outside the gene matches. Germline V gene lookup returns CDR1 SGHRS and CDR2 YFSETQ. This CDR3 has 16 amino acids. CDR3 region: CASTPTSGRAGGEQFF. CDR3 sequence (DNA): TGCGCCAGCACGCCGACTAGCGGGAGGGCCGGAGGTGAGCAGTTCTTC.

The chain carries TRBV28 and TRBJ1-2, with 11 bases that match TRBD1. The V segment lost 4 bases and the J segment 6 bases; nucleotides outside the gene matches: 4. This CDR3 has 14 amino acids. Germline CDR1 reads MDHEN; CDR2 reads SYDVKM. CDR3 nucleotide sequence: TGTGCCAGCAGTTGGACAGGGGGCTTGAATGGCTACACCTTC. Translating gives CASSWTGGLNGYTF.

The V and J genes are TRBV3-1 (or the pseudogene TRBV3-2) and TRBJ1-6; D unclear. V gave up 3 bases and J gave up 5 bases, with 14 bases separating them. The germline CDR1 and CDR2 sequences are LGHDT and YNNKEL (reference sequence). The CDR3 length is 16 residues. The CDR3 sequence: CASSHFPRPDNSPLHF. For the CDR3, the DNA is TGTGCCAGCAGCCATTTTCCCAGGCCCGATAATTCACCCCTCCACTTT.